The clone carrying this TCR beta chain was picked up one time. This same CDR3 is encoded by further DNA sequences in the sample. Data came from immunoSEQ multiplex PCR; TCRdb stores just in-frame clones and leaves some out. The sample contains under 850,000 clones, roughly 92% of which appear only once. This record belongs to a study of shared clonotypes between healthy human individuals. V shed 3 bases and J 2 bases; nucleotides not matched to a gene: 3. The CDR3 is made up of 14 amino acids. The germline V gene encodes CDR1 MNHEY and CDR2 SMNVEV (reference sequence). As defined, naive CD8 cells were CD45RO-negative and positively selected for CCR7, with terminally differentiated effector memory CD45RA+ cells excluded.

V gene TRBV27 combines with J gene TRBJ2-7; 8 bases agree with TRBD1. The TCR originated in a man aged 30-40 years in good health. Sequenced material: naive CD8+ T cells sorted from blood. The CDR3 reads CASSFGQGPYEQYF. The DNA of the CDR3 is TGTGCCAGCAGTTTCGGACAGGGACCCTACGAGCAGTACTTC.